This T cell receptor (beta chain) was retrieved from a study of beta chain features in type 1 diabetes. Study information: No age, gender or cell yield differences were seen between patients and healthy donors. General study results and limits: Significant though moderate, a shortening of TCRB CDR3s appeared in all four CD4+ subsets of Type 1 diabetes patients. Fewer junction insertions and more nucleotide deletions appeared in type 1 diabetes patients.

Concerning this clone itself: Its target is unknown.

Sequencing targeted expressed TCRB transcripts, as all isolated RNA had been reverse transcribed. Repertoires were generated with immunoSEQ multiplex PCR, while TCRdb's copy carries only in-frame clones and drops some. In the table there are 150,000 to 190,000 clones, approximately 10% of which are singletons. Germline V gene sequence: CDR1 LNHDA, CDR2 SQIVND (reference sequence). V was trimmed by 3 bases and J by 4 bases, leaving 12 bases between them. This CDR3 region has 14 residues. Cell sorting via CD45RO/CCR7/CD25/CD127/CD95/CD27 was performed to obtain CD4+ naive, central memory, regulatory and stem cell-like memory cells. Each sorted fraction was over 95% pure.

Sample: central memory CD4+ T cells from blood. The chain combines TRBV19 with TRBJ1-1; the D is unclear. The clonotype comes from a man younger than 45 with type 1 diabetes. The CDR3 DNA is TGTGCCAGTAGTATGTTTGTTTCGAGCACTGAAGCTTTCTTT. This codes for CASSMFVSSTEAFF.